This TCR beta chain originates from a study of T cell clonality in common variable immunodeficiency (dated by TCRdb to between 2015 and 2017). Standard criteria were used to diagnose CVID, namely serum IgG, IgA and/or IgM reduced below the normal range together with specific antibody deficiency. There were around 45 subjects in the CVID group (approximately 15 female and 30 or so male), ranging in age from 9 to 64 years, with a mean age of roughly 40. Both CVID patients and healthy controls were predominantly of Caucasian heritage. At the time of study participation, every CVID subject had been on replacement immunoglobulin therapy for at least one year. No CVID subject was ill or taking immunomodulatory or immunosuppressive medication when blood was collected. From each donor, about 5 to 8 ml of heparinized peripheral whole blood was collected. Genomic DNA from adults with common variable immune deficiency (CVID) and from healthy adult controls was used to sequence TCRbeta CDR3 repertoires. Diluted blood was density-centrifuged over Hypaque 1077 or Ficoll-Paque to isolate peripheral blood mononuclear cells. Genomic DNA was extracted from unsorted mononuclear cells by Qiagen column purification or by a centrifugation-based method.

V and J are trimmed by 5 bases and 4 bases, and the gene matches miss 3 bases of the junction. Reading from cysteine to phenylalanine, the CDR3 counts 14 amino acids. Shown are 33 bases from within the CDR3, in frame from base 1. For CDR1 and CDR2, the germline V gene lists SGHTA and FQGTGA. For sequencing input, CVID and control samples contributed equivalent amounts of genomic DNA. For every sample, a 60 bp segment covering the rearranged TCRbeta CDR3 region was amplified and then sequenced. The immunoSEQ assay, a bias-corrected multiplex PCR combined with high-throughput sequencing, was used for TCRbeta amplification. As for how the authors treated the data: Every unique nucleotide sequence counted as a clone and was annotated with V, D and J genes, copy number and frequency. Sequences were labeled productive if in frame, and non-productive if out of frame or containing stop codons. As previously described, clonality was calculated on the basis of Shannon's entropy. The predicted amino acid sequences of productive clones were used to derive mean CDR3 Kyte-Doolittle hydropathy. Using the R hclust function, scaled V gene usage was clustered hierarchically with Manhattan distance and complete linkage. Sharing of clones by CDR3 amino acid sequence was evaluated by resampling 12 repertoires per group over 100 rounds. The repertoires were searched for roughly 69 published EBV-specific and approximately 250 published CMV-specific TCRbeta sequences. Analysis left out two CVID samples that produced under 10,000 sequences, so a few dozen CVID repertoires remained. TCRdb retrieved this table from immuneACCESS and kept in-frame rearrangements only. Not all clones are present; in checked studies, unresolved V genes account for under half, and no reason is known for the remainder. The V and J calls and clone size are taken from that table; D and trimming were inferred from the DNA. For this sample, about 28,000 clones appear and none is a singleton. Of the sample, just under 30% is held by the ten largest clones.

Broader findings and caveats from the paper: TCRbeta clonality was higher in CVID subjects than in healthy controls (t-test p = 0.018), and the increase was most characteristic of about a third of subjects. It was noted by the authors that sequencing of the repertoires of T cell subpopulations would be needed to clarify the cause of the increased clonality in CVID. CVID TCRbeta sequences were reported to have fewer deletions and N-nucleotide insertions and to lack highly modified clones with 13 or more V deletions. Correlations between repertoire features and clinical complications were limited by patient heterogeneity within the CVID cohort. Even though DNA input was the same, control samples had an average of about 89,000 unique sequences each, compared with some 32,000 in CVID samples. Healthy controls shared more TCRbeta clones with each other than CVID subjects shared among themselves (p < 0.0001).

This clone was found many times. Its antigen remains unidentified. The read is 3 residues too short to cover the CDR3 end, so that end is filled in from the germline J gene. Sequencing was performed on peripheral blood mononuclear cells. The rearrangement joined TRBV7-3 to TRBJ1-1, and TRBD1 aligns with 11 junction nucleotides. The clonotype comes from a human donor with common variable immunodeficiency. CDR3 DNA, as far as it was read: TGTGCCAGCAGCCCAGGGACAGGGGGCACTGAA. Its coded protein is CASSPGTGGTE. Given in full, the CDR3 is CASSPGTGGTEAFF.